This TCR beta chain was recovered during a study of blood T cell repertoires in COVID-19. The trim removed 3 bases at V and 8 bases at J, leaving 12 bases unmatched. Germline loops: CDR1 SEHNR, CDR2 FQNEAQ (reference sequence). The CDR3 totals 15 residues. All enrollees were roughly 18 to 100 years old and from around 25 US areas. Clinical history reported by participants formed the basis on which cohorts were assigned. TCRdb keeps only in-frame clones here, not all; method: immunoSEQ multiplex PCR. The repertoire has a few hundred thousand clones, approximately 90% of them found once; the top ten carry about 9.5%.

The rearrangement uses TRBV7-9 and TRBJ1-2, with 7 bases matching TRBD1. The TCR originated in a woman between 40 and 55 years old who had recovered from COVID-19. Material for sequencing was PBMCs or T cells enriched from blood (not recorded which). CDR3 sequence reads: CASSLGDREVKGYTF. The DNA of the CDR3 is TGTGCCAGCAGCTTGGGAGACAGGGAAGTGAAAGGCTACACCTTC.